One and the same sample provided the 18 T cell receptor beta chains below, sequenced in a study of blood T cell repertoires in COVID-19. TCRdb's table, derived via immunoSEQ multiplex PCR, lists solely in-frame clones and lacks some. The sample shows about 210,000 clones, approximately 86% of them seen only once. The sequencing sample was made of PBMCs or T cells enriched from blood (not recorded which). These receptor sequences come from a woman in her 40s with acute COVID-19.

CDR3 DNA: TGTGCCAGCAGTGCCACAGGGAGGAACACTGAAGCTTTCTTT. Its protein product is CASSATGRNTEAFF. V usage is TRBV28 and J usage is TRBJ1-1; tentatively, D is TRBD1 (6 bases). Germline values: CDR1 MDHEN, CDR2 SYDVKM. Trimming cost V 5 bases and J 1 base, with 11 bases left between them. The CDR3 consists of 14 residues.

J is TRBJ2-7 and V is TRBV7-9; 7 bases are shared with TRBD1. Looked up from germline, CDR1 is SEHNR and CDR2 is FQNEAQ (reference sequence). V gave up 1 base and J gave up 2 bases; unmatched junction bases: 8. The CDR3 sequence is 16 residues long. The CDR3 loop is CASSLEEAGGTYEQYF. The DNA of the CDR3 is TGTGCCAGCAGCTTAGAAGAGGCAGGGGGAACCTACGAGCAGTACTTC.

J is TRBJ1-5 and V is TRBV28; perhaps TRBD1 as D (5 bases). Germline CDR1 and CDR2: MDHEN and SYDVKM. Trimming took off 5 bases at V and 4 bases at J, with 18 bases between the two ends. The CDR3 totals 16 residues. CDR3 coding DNA: TGTGCCAGCAGTACCCCGACAAGGGGCGGAAATCAGCCCCAGCATTTT. Amino acid sequence: CASSTPTRGGNQPQHF.

The J gene is TRBJ1-6, the V gene TRBV27, with 7 bases fitting TRBD1. The V gene end was trimmed by 7 bases and the J gene end by 7 bases; junction bases not matched to a gene: 4. The length of the CDR3 is 13 residues. The germline V gene has CDR1 MNHEY and CDR2 SMNVEV (reference sequence). CDR3 in amino acids: CASKEGANSPLHF. The CDR3 coding sequence is TGTGCCAGCAAGGAGGGGGCAAATTCACCCCTCCACTTT.

The chain recombines TRBV6-1 with TRBJ2-5; possibly TRBD2 for D (5 bases). Germline values: CDR1 MNHNS, CDR2 SASEGT. There are 11 residues in the CDR3. V lost 3 bases and J lost 12, with 11 bases in between. The CDR3 coding sequence is TGTGCCAGCAGTGAGAGGAGGATGGAGTACTTC. Translation gives CASSERRMEYF.

The rearrangement uses TRBV5-1 and TRBJ2-1, with 11 bases identical to TRBD2. The CDR3 runs 14 residues. The junction had 2 bases not matched to a gene; V was cut back by 0 bases and J by 9 bases. Germline V gene sequence: CDR1 SGHRS, CDR2 YFSETQ. The CDR3 region is CASSLVSGRVEQFF. The CDR3 DNA reads TGCGCCAGCAGCTTGGTTAGCGGGAGGGTTGAGCAGTTCTTC.

V usage is TRBV28 and J usage is TRBJ1-5, with 9 bases fitting TRBD1. J lost 9 bases, V lost 3 bases, and 9 bases had no gene match. CDR1 is MDHEN, CDR2 SYDVKM, per germline. The CDR3 covers 15 residues. The CDR3 nucleotides read TGTGCCAGCAGTTTGGGACAGGGCTCCTATCGGCCCCAGCATTTT. Its translation is CASSLGQGSYRPQHF.

The rearrangement joins TRBV19 to TRBJ1-5; 9 nucleotides agree with TRBD1. J lost 3 bases, V lost 3 bases, and 3 bases had no gene match. The CDR3 length is 15 residues. Germline CDR1 reads LNHDA; CDR2 reads SQIVND (reference sequence). CDR3 loop: CASSMGQGNNQPQHF. The CDR3 DNA sequence: TGTGCCAGTAGTATGGGACAGGGTAACAATCAGCCCCAGCATTTT. Looking up the rest from reference TRBV19 and TRBJ1-5 gives the full variable domain: DGGITQSPKYLFRKEGQNVTLSCEQNLNHDAMYWYRQDPGQGLRLIYYSQIVNDFQKGDIAEGYSVSREKKESFPLTVTSAQKNPTAFYLCASSMGQGNNQPQHFGDGTRLSIL.

The rearrangement joins TRBV6-2 or TRBV6-3 to TRBJ2-1, with 11 nucleotides matching TRBD2. The CDR3 consists of 14 residues. The V segment lost 5 bases and the J segment 6 bases; nucleotides outside the gene matches: 3. Germline assignment: CDR1 MNHEY and CDR2 SVGEGT. Written as DNA, the CDR3 is TGTGCCAGCAGTCGACTAGCGGGATCCAATGAGCAGTTCTTC. It encodes CASSRLAGSNEQFF.

V and J are TRBV7-9 and TRBJ2-7, with 7 bases fitting TRBD2. Trimming took 5 bases from V and 3 from J; bases not matched to a gene: 7. The CDR3 runs 14 residues. Germline V gives CDR1 SEHNR, CDR2 FQNEAQ (reference sequence). The CDR3 DNA reads TGTGCCAGCAGCGCCGCGGGGGATCTCTACGAGCAGTACTTC. Translating it yields CASSAAGDLYEQYF.

The genes are TRBV9 and TRBJ2-1; D is unclear. The V gene lost 1 base and the J gene lost 7 bases, with 12 bases spanning the gap. The CDR3 is made up of 14 amino acids. Germline CDR1 SGDLS, CDR2 YYNGEE. CDR3 loop: CASSVFDGRNEQFF. CDR3 coding DNA: TGTGCCAGCAGCGTATTCGACGGCAGGAATGAGCAGTTCTTC.

The rearrangement joins TRBV28 to TRBJ2-1, with 9 bases that match TRBD2. Germline values: CDR1 MDHEN, CDR2 SYDVKM. This CDR3 spans 17 amino acids. Trimming at V came to 6 bases and at J to 3 bases, leaving 12 bases not matched to a gene. CDR3 loop: CASRRLAASPVYNEQFF. CDR3 coding DNA: TGTGCCAGCAGGAGACTAGCGGCATCCCCAGTCTACAATGAGCAGTTCTTC.

The rearrangement uses TRBV7-3 and TRBJ2-1; TRBD1 is a possible D gene (6 bases). Per germline, CDR1 SGHTA and CDR2 FQGTGA. The V gene lost 5 bases and the J gene lost 4 bases, with 18 bases spanning the gap. The CDR3 is 16 residues long. CDR3 sequence: CASSPSTGPRYNEQFF. CDR3 nucleotide sequence: TGTGCCAGCAGCCCCTCGACAGGACCCCGATACAATGAGCAGTTCTTC.

This sequence joins TRBV7-9 and TRBJ1-2, with unresolved D. V was clipped by 5 bases and J by 4 bases, with 11 bases between them. Germline assignment: CDR1 SEHNR and CDR2 FQNEAQ (reference sequence). This CDR3 contains 13 residues. The DNA of the CDR3 is TGTGCCAGCAGCCGGGGAGCGGCCTATGGCTACACCTTC. It codes for CASSRGAAYGYTF.

The J gene is TRBJ2-2, the V gene TRBV5-6; D is ambiguous. Germline CDR1 and CDR2: SGHDT and YYEEEE. CDR3 length equals 14 residues. Trimming pared 1 base from V and 7 bases from J, leaving 11 bases between. This chain's CDR3 is CASSLSLVRGELFF. Written as DNA, the CDR3 is TGTGCCAGCAGCTTGTCCCTTGTTCGCGGGGAGCTGTTTTTT.

This chain links TRBV19 with TRBJ1-5; 9 positions match TRBD1. CDR3 length: 15 amino acids. Germline lookup yields CDR1 LNHDA and CDR2 SQIVND (reference sequence). Trimming cost V 7 bases and J 7 bases; bases outside gene matches: 11. The CDR3 DNA reads TGTGCCAGTAAACAAAGCGGGACAGGGAACCAGCCCCAGCATTTT. It codes for CASKQSGTGNQPQHF.

The chain combines TRBV7-2 with TRBJ1-4; 9 positions match TRBD1. The CDR3 is 14 amino acids. The ends lost 4 bases at V and 7 bases at J; junction bases unmatched: 4. Germline assignment: CDR1 SGHTA and CDR2 FQGNSA. The CDR3 DNA sequence: TGTGCCAGCAGCTCGGACAGGGGTCGTGAAAAACTGTTTTTT. This codes for CASSSDRGREKLFF.

The chain couples TRBV7-3 to TRBJ2-1, with 14 nucleotides matching TRBD2. This CDR3 region has 15 residues. The V segment lost 4 bases and the J segment 6 bases; nucleotides outside the gene matches: 2. From germline, CDR1 is SGHTA and CDR2 FQGTGA. The CDR3 sequence: CASSSGLAGGNEQFF. The CDR3 bases are TGTGCCAGCAGCTCCGGACTAGCGGGAGGCAATGAGCAGTTCTTC.